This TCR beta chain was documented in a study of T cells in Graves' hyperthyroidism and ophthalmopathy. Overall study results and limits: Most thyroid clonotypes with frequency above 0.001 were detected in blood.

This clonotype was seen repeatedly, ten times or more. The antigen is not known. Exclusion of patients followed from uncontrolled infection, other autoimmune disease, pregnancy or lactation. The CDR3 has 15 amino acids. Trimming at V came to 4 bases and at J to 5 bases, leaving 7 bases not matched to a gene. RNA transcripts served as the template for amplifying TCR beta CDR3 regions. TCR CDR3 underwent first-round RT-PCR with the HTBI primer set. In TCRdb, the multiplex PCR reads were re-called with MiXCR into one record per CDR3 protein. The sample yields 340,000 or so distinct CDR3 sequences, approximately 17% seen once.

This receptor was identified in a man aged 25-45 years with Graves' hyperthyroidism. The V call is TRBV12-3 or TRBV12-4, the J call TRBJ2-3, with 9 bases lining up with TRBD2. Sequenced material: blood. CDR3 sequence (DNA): TGTGCCAGCAGTTATCTAGCGGGGCGGCGAGATACGCAGTATTTT. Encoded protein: CASSYLAGRRDTQYF.